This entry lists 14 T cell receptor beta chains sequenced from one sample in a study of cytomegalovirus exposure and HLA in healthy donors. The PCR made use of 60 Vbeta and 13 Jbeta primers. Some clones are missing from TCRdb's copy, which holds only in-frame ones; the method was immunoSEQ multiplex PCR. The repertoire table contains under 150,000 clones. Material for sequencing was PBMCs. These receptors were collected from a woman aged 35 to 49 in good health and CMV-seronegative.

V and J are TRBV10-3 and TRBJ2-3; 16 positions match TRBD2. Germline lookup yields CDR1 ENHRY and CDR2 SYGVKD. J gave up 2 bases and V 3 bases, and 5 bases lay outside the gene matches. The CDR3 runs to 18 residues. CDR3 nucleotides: TGTGCCATCAGTGATGTGGGACTAGCGGGGGGGTACACAGATACGCAGTATTTT. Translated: CAISDVGLAGGYTDTQYF.

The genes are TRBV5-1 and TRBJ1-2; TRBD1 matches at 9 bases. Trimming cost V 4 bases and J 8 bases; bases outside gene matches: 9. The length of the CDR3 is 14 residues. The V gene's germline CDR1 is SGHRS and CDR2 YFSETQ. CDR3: CASSVDRGSGGYTF. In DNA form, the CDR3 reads TGCGCCAGCAGCGTCGACAGGGGGTCGGGAGGCTACACCTTC.

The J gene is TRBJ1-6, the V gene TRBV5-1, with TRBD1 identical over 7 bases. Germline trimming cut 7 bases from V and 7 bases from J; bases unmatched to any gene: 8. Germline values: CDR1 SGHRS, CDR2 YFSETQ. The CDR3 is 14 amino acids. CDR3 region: CASAMGQPNSPLHF. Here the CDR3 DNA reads TGCGCCAGCGCAATGGGACAGCCGAATTCACCCCTCCACTTT.

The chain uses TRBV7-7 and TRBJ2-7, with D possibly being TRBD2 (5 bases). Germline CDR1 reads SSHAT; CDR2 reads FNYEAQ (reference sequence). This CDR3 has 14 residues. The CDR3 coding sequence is TGTGCTAGCCCTCAATTAGAAGGGAGATACGAGCAGTACGTC. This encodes CASPQLEGRYEQYV.

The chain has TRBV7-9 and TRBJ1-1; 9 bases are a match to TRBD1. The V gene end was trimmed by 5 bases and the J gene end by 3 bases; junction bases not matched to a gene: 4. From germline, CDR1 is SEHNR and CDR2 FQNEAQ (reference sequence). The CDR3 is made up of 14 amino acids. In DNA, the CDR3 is TGTGCCAGCAGCCAGGGACAGGGAGACACTGAAGCTTTCTTT. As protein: CASSQGQGDTEAFF. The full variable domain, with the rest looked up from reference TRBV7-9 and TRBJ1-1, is DTGVSQNPRHKITKRGQNVTFRCDPISEHNRLYWYRQTLGQGPEFLTYFQNEAQLEKSRLLSDRFSAERPKGSFSTLEIQRTEQGDSAMYLCASSQGQGDTEAFFGQGTRLTVV.

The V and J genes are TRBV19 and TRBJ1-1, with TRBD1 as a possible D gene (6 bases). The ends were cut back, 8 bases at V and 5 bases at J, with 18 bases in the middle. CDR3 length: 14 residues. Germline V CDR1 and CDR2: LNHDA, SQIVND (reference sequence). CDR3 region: CASQKFTGNTEAFF. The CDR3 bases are TGTGCCAGTCAAAAATTCACAGGGAATACTGAAGCTTTCTTT.

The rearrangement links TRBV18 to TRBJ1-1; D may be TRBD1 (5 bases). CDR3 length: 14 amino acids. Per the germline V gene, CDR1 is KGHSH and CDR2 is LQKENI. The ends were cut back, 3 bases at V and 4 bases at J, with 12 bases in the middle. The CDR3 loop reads CASSPPSGGTEAFF. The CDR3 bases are TGTGCCAGCTCACCTCCCTCGGGGGGCACTGAAGCTTTCTTT.

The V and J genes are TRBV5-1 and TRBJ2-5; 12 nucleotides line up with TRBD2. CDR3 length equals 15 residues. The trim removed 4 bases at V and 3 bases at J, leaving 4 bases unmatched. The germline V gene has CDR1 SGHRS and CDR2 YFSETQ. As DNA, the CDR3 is TGCGCCAGCAGCCCGAGGACTAGCGGGGAAGAGACCCAGTACTTC. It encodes CASSPRTSGEETQYF. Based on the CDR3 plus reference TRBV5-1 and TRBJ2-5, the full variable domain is KAGVTQTPRYLIKTRGQQVTLSCSPISGHRSVSWYQQTPGQGLQFLFEYFSETQRNKGNFPGRFSGRQFSNSRSEMNVSTLELGDSALYLCASSPRTSGEETQYFGPGTRLLVL.

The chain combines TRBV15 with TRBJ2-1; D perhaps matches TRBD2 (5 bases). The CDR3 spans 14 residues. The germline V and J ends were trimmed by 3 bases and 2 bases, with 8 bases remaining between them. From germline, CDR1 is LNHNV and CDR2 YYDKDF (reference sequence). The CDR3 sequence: CATSSGVTYNEQFF. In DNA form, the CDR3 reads TGTGCCACCAGCAGCGGGGTGACCTACAATGAGCAGTTCTTC. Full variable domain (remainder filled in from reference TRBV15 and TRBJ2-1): DAMVIQNPRYQVTQFGKPVTLSCSQTLNHNVMYWYQQKSSQAPKLLFHYYDKDFNNEADTPDNFQSRRPNTSFCFLDIRSPGLGDTAMYLCATSSGVTYNEQFFGPGTRLTVL.

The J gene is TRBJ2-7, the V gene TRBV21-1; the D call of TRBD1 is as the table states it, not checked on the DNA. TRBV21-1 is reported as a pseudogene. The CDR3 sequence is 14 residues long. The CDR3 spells CASSSPDIPYEQYV. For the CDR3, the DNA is TGTGCCAGCAGCTCACCGGACATCCCCTACGAGCAGTACGTC.

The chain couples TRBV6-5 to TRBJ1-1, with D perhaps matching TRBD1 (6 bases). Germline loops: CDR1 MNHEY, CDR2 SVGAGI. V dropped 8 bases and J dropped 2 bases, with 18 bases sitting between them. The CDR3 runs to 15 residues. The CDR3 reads CASWGAGAGNTEAFF. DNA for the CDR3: TGTGCCAGCTGGGGCGCGGGGGCTGGAAACACTGAAGCTTTCTTT.

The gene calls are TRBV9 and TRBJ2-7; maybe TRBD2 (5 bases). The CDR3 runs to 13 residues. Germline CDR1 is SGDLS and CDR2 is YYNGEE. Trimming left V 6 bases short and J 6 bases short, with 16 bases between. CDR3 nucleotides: TGTGCCAGCACGGCCAGGTTGGCGGGCGAGCAGTACTTC. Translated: CASTARLAGEQYF. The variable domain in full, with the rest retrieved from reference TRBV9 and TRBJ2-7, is DSGVTQTPKHLITATGQRVTLRCSPRSGDLSVYWYQQSLDQGLQFLIQYYNGEERAKGNILERFSAQQFPDLHSELNLSSLELGDSALYFCASTARLAGEQYFGPGTRLTVT.

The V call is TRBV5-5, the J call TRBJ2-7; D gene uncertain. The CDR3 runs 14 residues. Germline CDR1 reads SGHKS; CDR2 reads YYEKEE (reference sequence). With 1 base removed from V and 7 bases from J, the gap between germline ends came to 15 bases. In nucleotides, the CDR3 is TGTGCCAGCAGCTTGAGGCCGGTTGATGGGGAGCAGTACGTC. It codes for CASSLRPVDGEQYV.

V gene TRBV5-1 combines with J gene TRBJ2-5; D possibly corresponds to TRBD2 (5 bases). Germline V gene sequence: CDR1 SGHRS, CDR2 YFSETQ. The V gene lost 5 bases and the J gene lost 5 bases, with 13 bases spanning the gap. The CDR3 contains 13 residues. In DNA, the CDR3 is TGCGCCAGCAGTTTTGACACGGGGGAGACCCAGTACTTC. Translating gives CASSFDTGETQYF. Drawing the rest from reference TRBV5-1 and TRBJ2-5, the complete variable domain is KAGVTQTPRYLIKTRGQQVTLSCSPISGHRSVSWYQQTPGQGLQFLFEYFSETQRNKGNFPGRFSGRQFSNSRSEMNVSTLELGDSALYLCASSFDTGETQYFGPGTRLLVL.